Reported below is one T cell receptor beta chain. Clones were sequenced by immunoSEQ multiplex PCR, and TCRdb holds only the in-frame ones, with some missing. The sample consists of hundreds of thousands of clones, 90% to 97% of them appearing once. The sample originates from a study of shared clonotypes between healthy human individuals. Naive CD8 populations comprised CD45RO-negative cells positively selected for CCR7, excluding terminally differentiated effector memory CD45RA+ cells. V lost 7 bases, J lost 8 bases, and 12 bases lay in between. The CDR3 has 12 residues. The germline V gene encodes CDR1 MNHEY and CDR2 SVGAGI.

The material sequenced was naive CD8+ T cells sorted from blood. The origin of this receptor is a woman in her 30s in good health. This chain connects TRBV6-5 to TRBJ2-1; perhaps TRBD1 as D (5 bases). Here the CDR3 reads CASTTQGDEQFF. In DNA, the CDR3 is TGTGCCAGCACCACTCAGGGCGATGAGCAGTTCTTC.